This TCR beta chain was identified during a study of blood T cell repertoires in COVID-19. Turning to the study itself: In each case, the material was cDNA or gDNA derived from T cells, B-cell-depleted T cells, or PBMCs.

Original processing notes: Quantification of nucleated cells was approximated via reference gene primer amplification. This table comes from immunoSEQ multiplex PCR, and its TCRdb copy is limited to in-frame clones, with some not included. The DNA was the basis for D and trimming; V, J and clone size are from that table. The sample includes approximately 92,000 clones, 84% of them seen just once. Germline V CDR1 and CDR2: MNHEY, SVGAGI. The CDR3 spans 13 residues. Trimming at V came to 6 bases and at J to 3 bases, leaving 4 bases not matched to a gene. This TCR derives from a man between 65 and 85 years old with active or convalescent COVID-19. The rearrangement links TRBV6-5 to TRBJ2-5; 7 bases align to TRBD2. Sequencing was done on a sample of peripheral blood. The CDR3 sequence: CASRRGGKETQYF. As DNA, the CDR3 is TGTGCCAGCAGACGCGGGGGAAAAGAGACCCAGTACTTC.